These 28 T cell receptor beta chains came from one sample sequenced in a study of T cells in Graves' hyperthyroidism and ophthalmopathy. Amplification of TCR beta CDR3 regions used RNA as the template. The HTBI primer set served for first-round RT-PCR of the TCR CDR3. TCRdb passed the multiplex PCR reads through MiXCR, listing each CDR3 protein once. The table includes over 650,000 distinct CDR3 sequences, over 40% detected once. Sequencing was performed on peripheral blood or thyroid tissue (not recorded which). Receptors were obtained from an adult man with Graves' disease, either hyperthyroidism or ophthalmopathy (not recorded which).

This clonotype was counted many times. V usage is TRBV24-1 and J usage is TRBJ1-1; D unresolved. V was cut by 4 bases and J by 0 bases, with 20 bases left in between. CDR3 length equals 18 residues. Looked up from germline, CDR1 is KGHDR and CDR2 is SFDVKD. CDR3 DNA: TGTGCCACCAGTGACAGCCAAGGACCTTTATCCATGAACACTGAAGCTTTCTTT. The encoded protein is CATSDSQGPLSMNTEAFF.

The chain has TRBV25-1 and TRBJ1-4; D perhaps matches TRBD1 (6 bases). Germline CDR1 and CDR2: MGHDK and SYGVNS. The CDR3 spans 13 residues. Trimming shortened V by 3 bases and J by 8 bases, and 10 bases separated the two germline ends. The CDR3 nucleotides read TGTGCCAGCAGTGACCCGGGACACGAAAAACTGTTTTTT. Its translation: CASSDPGHEKLFF. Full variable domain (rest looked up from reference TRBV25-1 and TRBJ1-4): EADIYQTPRYLVIGTGKKITLECSQTMGHDKMYWYQQDPGMELHLIHYSYGVNSTEKGDLSSESTVSRIRTEHFPLTLESARPSHTSQYLCASSDPGHEKLFFGSGTQLSVL.

CDR3 sequence: CASSEAVTGGYGANVLTF. DNA of the CDR3: TGTGCCAGCAGTGAAGCTGTGACAGGGGGCTATGGGGCCAACGTCCTGACTTTC. The chain is built from TRBV2 and TRBJ2-6; 10 bases are shared with TRBD1. Per the germline V gene, CDR1 is SNHLY and CDR2 is FYNNEI. The V segment lost 0 bases and the J segment 3 bases; nucleotides outside the gene matches: 5. The CDR3 is 18 residues long.

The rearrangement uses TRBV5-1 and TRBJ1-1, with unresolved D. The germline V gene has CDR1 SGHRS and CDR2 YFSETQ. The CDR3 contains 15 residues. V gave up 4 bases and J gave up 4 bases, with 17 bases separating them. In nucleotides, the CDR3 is TGCGCCAGCAGCCCGGAGTCGCAGCGGAGCACTGAAGCTTTCTTT. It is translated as CASSPESQRSTEAFF.

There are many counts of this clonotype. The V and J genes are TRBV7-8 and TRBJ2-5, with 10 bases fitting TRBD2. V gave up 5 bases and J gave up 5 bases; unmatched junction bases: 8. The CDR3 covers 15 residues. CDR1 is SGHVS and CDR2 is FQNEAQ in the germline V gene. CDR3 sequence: CASSRAGGVEETQYF. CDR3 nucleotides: TGTGCCAGCAGCAGAGCGGGAGGGGTAGAGGAGACCCAGTACTTC. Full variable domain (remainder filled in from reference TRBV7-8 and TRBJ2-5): GAGVSQSPRYKVAKRGQDVALRCDPISGHVSLFWYQQALGQGPEFLTYFQNEAQLDKSGLPSDRFFAERPEGSVSTLKIQRTQQEDSAVYLCASSRAGGVEETQYFGPGTRLLVL.

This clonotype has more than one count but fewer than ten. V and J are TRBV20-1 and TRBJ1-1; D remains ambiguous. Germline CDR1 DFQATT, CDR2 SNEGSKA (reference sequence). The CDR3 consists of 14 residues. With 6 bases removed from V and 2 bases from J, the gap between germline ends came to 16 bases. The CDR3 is CSALVGQTNTEAFF. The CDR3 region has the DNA TGCAGTGCGTTGGTGGGTCAGACCAACACTGAAGCTTTCTTT.

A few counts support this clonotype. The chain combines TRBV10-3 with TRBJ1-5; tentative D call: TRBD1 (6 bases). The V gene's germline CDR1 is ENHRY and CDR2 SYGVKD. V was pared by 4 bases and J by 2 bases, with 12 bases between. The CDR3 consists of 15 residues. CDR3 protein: CAISGAGGGNQPQHF. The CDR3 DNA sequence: TGTGCCATCAGTGGGGCCGGGGGCGGCAATCAGCCCCAGCATTTT.

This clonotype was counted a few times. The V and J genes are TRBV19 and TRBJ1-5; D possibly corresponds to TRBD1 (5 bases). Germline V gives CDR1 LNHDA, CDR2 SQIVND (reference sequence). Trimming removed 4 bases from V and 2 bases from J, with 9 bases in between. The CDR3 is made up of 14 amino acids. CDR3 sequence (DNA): TGTGCCAGTAGTAACGTGGGGGGCAATCAGCCCCAGCATTTT. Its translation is CASSNVGGNQPQHF.

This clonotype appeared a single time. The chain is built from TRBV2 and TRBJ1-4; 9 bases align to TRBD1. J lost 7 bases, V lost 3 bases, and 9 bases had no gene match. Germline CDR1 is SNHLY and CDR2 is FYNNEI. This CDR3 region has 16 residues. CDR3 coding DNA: TGTGCCAGCAGTGATAGGGCGACAGGGGGAGTTGAAAAACTGTTTTTT. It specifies CASSDRATGGVEKLFF.

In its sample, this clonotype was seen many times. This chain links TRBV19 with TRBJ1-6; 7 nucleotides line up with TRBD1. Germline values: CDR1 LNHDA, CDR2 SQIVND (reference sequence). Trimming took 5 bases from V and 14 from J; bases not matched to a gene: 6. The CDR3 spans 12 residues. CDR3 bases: TGTGCCAGTAGTCAGACAGGGTACACCCTCCACTTT. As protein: CASSQTGYTLHF.

DNA for the CDR3: TGTGCCAGCAGTGTTAGGGGGACAACTAATGAAAAACTGTTTTTT. It translates to CASSVRGTTNEKLFF. This sequence joins TRBV6-1 and TRBJ1-4, with D possibly TRBD1 on 6 matching bases. Germline V gene lookup returns CDR1 MNHNS and CDR2 SASEGT. The CDR3 spans 15 residues. V was shortened by 4 bases and J by 0 bases, with 9 bases between the two germline ends.

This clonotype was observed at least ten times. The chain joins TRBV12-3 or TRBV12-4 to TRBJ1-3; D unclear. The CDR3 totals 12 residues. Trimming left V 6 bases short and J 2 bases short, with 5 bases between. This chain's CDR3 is CASRRTGNTIYF. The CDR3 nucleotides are TGTGCCAGCAGGAGGACTGGAAACACCATATATTTT.

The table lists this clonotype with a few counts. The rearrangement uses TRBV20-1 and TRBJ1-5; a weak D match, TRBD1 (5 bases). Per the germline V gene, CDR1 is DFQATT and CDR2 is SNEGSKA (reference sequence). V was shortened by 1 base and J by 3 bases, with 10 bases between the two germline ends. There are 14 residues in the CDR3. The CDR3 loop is CSARGQGTNQPQHF. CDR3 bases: TGCAGTGCTAGAGGTCAGGGTACCAATCAGCCCCAGCATTTT.

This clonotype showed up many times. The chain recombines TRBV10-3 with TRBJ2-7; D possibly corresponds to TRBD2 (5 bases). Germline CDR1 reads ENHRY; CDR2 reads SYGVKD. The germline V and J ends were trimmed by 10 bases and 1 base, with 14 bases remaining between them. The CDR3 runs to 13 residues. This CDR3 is CATLGLTSYEQYF. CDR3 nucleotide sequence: TGTGCCACCCTAGGACTGACATCCTACGAGCAGTACTTC.

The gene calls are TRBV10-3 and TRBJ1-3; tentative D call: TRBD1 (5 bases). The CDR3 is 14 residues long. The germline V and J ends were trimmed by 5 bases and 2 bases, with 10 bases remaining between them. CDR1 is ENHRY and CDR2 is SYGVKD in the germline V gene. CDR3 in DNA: TGTGCCATCAGTCCGGGGGGTACTGGAAACACCATATATTTT. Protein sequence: CAISPGGTGNTIYF.

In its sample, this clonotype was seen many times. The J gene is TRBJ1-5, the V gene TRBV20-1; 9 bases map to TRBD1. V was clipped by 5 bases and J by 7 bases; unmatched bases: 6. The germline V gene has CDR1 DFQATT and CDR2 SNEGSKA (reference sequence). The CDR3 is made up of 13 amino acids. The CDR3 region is CSAWDRAEQPQHF. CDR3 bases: TGCAGTGCTTGGGACAGGGCTGAACAGCCCCAGCATTTT.

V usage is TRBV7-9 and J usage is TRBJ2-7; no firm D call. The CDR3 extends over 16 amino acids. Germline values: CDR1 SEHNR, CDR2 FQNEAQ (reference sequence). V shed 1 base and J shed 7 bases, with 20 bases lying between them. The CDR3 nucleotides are TGTGCCAGCAGCTTAGTCCCCGGGTTGGACGCCGGGGAGCAGTACTTC. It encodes CASSLVPGLDAGEQYF.

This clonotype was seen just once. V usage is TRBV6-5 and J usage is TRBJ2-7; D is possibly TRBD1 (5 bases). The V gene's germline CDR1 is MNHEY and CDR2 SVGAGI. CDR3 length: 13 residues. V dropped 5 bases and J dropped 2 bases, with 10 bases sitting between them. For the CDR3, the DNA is TGTGCCAGCAGTGTGGACATGACCTACGAGCAGTACTTC. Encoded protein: CASSVDMTYEQYF.

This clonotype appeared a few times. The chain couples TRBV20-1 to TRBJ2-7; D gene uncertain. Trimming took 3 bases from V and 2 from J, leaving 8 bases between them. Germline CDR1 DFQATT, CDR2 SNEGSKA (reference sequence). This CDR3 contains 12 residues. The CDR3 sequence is CSASQVAYEQYF. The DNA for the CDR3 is TGCAGTGCTAGTCAGGTCGCCTACGAGCAGTACTTC.

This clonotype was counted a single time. CDR3 DNA: TGTGCCAGCAGTTACTCCGGACAGGGGACCTTCCACGAGCAGTACTTC. This encodes CASSYSGQGTFHEQYF. This chain uses TRBV6-5 with TRBJ2-7; 9 bases are shared with TRBD1. The CDR3 sequence is 16 residues long. V was pared by 0 bases and J by 5 bases, with 8 bases of the junction left unmatched. Germline values: CDR1 MNHEY, CDR2 SVGAGI.

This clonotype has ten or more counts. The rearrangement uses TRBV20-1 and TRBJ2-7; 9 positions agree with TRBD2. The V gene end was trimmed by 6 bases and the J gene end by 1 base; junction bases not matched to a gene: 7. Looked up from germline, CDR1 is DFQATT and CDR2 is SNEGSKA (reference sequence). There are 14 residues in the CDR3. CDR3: CSALTSGFSYEQYF. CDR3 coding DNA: TGCAGTGCCCTGACTAGCGGTTTTTCCTACGAGCAGTACTTC.

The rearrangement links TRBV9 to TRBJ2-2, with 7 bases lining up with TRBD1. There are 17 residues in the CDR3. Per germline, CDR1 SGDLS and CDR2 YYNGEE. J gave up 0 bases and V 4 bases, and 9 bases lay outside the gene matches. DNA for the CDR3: TGTGCCAGCAGCATGAGCTCCGGGACAGCGAACACCGGGGAGCTGTTTTTT. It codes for CASSMSSGTANTGELFF. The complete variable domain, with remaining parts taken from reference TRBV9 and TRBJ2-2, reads DSGVTQTPKHLITATGQRVTLRCSPRSGDLSVYWYQQSLDQGLQFLIQYYNGEERAKGNILERFSAQQFPDLHSELNLSSLELGDSALYFCASSMSSGTANTGELFFGEGSRLTVL.

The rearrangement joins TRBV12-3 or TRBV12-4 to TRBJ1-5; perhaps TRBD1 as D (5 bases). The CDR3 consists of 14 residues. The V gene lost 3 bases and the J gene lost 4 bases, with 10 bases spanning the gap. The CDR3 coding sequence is TGTGCCAGCAGTTTCTGGGGCAGAAATCAGCCCCAGCATTTT. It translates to CASSFWGRNQPQHF.

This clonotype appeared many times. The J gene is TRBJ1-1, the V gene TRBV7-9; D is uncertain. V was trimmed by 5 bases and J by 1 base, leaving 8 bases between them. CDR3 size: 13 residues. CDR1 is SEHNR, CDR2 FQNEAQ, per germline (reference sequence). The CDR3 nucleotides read TGTGCCAGCAGCCATGAAGGGAACACTGAAGCTTTCTTT. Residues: CASSHEGNTEAFF.

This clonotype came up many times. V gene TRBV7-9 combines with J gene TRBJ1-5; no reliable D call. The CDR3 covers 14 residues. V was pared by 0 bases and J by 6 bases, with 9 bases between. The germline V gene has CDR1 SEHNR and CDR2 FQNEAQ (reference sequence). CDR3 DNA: TGTGCCAGCAGCTTAGCGATGGGCGGTCAGCCCCAGCATTTT. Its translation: CASSLAMGGQPQHF.

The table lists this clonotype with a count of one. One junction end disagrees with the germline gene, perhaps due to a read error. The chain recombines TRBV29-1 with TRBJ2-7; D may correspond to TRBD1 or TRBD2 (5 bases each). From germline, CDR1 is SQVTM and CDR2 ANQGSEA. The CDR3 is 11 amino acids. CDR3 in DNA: TGCAGCGTTGAACGATCGGGTGAGGGGTTCTTC. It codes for CSVERSGEGFF.

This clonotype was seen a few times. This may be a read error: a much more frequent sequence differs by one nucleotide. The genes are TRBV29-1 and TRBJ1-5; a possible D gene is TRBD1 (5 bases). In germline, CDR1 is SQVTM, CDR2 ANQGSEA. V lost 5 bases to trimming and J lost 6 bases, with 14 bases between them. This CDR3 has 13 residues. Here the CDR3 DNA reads TGCAGCGTTATGGCAGGGTATAGTCAGCCCCAGCATTTT. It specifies CSVMAGYSQPQHF.

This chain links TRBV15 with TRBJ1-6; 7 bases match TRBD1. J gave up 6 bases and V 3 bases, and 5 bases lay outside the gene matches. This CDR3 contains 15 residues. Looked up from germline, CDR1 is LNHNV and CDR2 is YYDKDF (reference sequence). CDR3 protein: CATSSLGTANSPLHF. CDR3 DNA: TGTGCCACCAGCAGCTTAGGGACAGCTAATTCACCCCTCCACTTT.